The present entry profiles one T cell receptor beta chain with its context. Its antigen is unknown. This sample was included in a study of OX40 agonist ivuxolimab in advanced cancers. Looking at the study overall: An anti-OX40 (CD134) antibody with agonistic activity, ivuxolimab, was administered to patients. A male proportion of around 86% was recorded, with mean age roughly 62 years and range roughly 23 to 79.

The CDR3 spans 15 residues. In germline, CDR1 is SGDLS, CDR2 YYNGEE. With 7 bases clipped from V and 7 bases from J, the junction kept 10 bases outside the gene matches. Whole-study results and caveats: Among T cells, CD8+ cells averaged more expanded clones than CD4+ cells.

Patients had blood sampled at baseline and again on cycle 4 day 1 and cycle 7 day 1. This table comes from immunoSEQ multiplex PCR, and its TCRdb copy is limited to in-frame clones, with some not included. This sample has tens of thousands of clones; 65% to 80% occur once, and the top ten carry about a tenth. Source: CD4+ or CD8+ T cells sorted from blood, taken in a trial of the OX40 agonist ivuxolimab. The rearrangement uses TRBV9 and TRBJ1-6; 8 bases are a match to TRBD1. The sequence was collected from an adult with an advanced solid tumor such as melanoma, head and neck, liver or kidney cancer. For the CDR3, the DNA is TGTGCCAGCGCCCGAGGACAGGGAGGGAATTCACCCCTCCACTTT. Protein product: CASARGQGGNSPLHF.